This is a list of T cell receptor beta chains from one sample in a study of PD-1 blockade in classical Hodgkin lymphoma. Using immunoSEQ multiplex PCR, the repertoire was profiled, and TCRdb retains in-frame clones only, with some absent. The sample consists of about 46,000 clones, under 80% of them appearing once. Sequenced here: peripheral blood mononuclear cells (PBMCs), sampled before the fourth cycle of nivolumab. The receptors shown here come from a human donor with classical Hodgkin lymphoma. The CDR3 runs from the conserved cysteine through the conserved F or W.

length | J | V | CDR3
19 | TRBJ2-3 | TRBV16 | CASSQYRGESGSSTDTQYF
17 | TRBJ2-1 | TRBV7-9 | CASSPRVTSGIRNEQFF
13 | TRBJ2-7 | TRBV7-9 | CASSLEGGYEQYF
15 | TRBJ2-7 | TRBV9 | CASSVRLAGVSEQYF
14 | TRBJ2-7 | TRBV6-6 | CASSPDRSNYEQYF
14 | TRBJ2-1 | TRBV18 | CASSPLQGHNEQFF
15 | TRBJ2-1 | TRBV10-3 | CAISDGGASYNEQFF
11 | TRBJ1-4 | TRBV6-1 | CASRGGEKLFF
14 | TRBJ2-5 | TRBV7-9 | CASRGAINQETQYF
18 | TRBJ2-7 | TRBV14 | CASSQEPGTGALPYEQYF
15 | TRBJ1-4 | TRBV7-9 | CASSLTDRGNEKLFF
14 | TRBJ2-6 | TRBV27 | CASSPGVGANVLTF
14 | TRBJ1-1 | TRBV2 | CASSLDRVNTEAFF
13 | TRBJ1-6 | TRBV10-3 | CAIKQGADSPLHF
15 | TRBJ2-3 | TRBV6-4 | CASSDSIRSTDTQYF
14 | TRBJ1-4 | TRBV28 | CASRSRQGGEKLFF
18 | TRBJ2-6 | TRBV19 | CATTGGGAPFSGANVLTF
14 | TRBJ2-1 | TRBV28 | CASSRFRGFNEQFF
13 | TRBJ2-7 | TRBV7-2 | CASSFGLIYEQYF
11 | TRBJ2-1 | TRBV5-4 | CASSLGNEQFF
13 | TRBJ1-2 | TRBV19 | CASSPTGGRGYTF
13 | TRBJ2-2 | TRBV5-1 | CASSDRDTGELFF
13 | TRBJ2-2 | TRBV9 | CASSVVDTGELFF
13 | TRBJ2-1 | TRBV2 | CASGLAGVDEQFF
11 | TRBJ1-1 | TRBV30 | CAWKMNTEAFF
16 | TRBJ2-3 | TRBV7-9 | CASSPTRSGGADTQYF
15 | TRBJ1-2 | TRBV5-6 | CASSLVEGANYGYTF
15 | TRBJ2-3 | TRBV6-5 | CASSSPGRGTDTQYF
14 | TRBJ1-1 | TRBV6-1 | CASGSGTLIPEAFF
15 | TRBJ1-2 | TRBV5-1 | CASSLMSGANYGYTF
13 | TRBJ2-7 | TRBV10-3 | CANRGQDTDEQYF
13 | TRBJ1-1 | TRBV5-1 | CASSLTEYTEAFF
15 | TRBJ2-6 | TRBV4-1 | CASSQVASGANVLTF
15 | TRBJ2-6 | TRBV27 | CASSRLGSGANVLTF
11 | TRBJ2-1 | TRBV6-1 | CASSETNEQFF
16 | TRBJ2-1 | TRBV11-2 | CASSTYRGSSYNEQFF
13 | TRBJ2-1 | TRBV19 | CASSIVRAGEQFF
17 | TRBJ1-5 | TRBV11-3 | CASRNTGTRLSNQPQHF
14 | TRBJ1-2 | TRBV6-6 | CASSYGGQGGGYTF
16 | TRBJ1-2 | TRBV28 | CASSLGGGARVYGYTF
14 | TRBJ1-4 | TRBV7-9 | CASSLGTTNEKLFF
11 | TRBJ1-1 | TRBV20-1 | CSALLNTEAFF
14 | TRBJ1-5 | TRBV19 | CASRMDRGNQPQHF
15 | TRBJ2-1 | TRBV7-8 | CASSRNARQNGEQFF
14 | TRBJ2-2 | TRBV6-6 | CASSKRPLPGELFF
15 | TRBJ1-2 | TRBV5-1 | CASSLAGGRDYGYTF
14 | TRBJ2-1 | TRBV29-1 | CSAAAGLSYNEQFF
16 | TRBJ2-7 | TRBV28 | CASSYPMTGGSYEQYF